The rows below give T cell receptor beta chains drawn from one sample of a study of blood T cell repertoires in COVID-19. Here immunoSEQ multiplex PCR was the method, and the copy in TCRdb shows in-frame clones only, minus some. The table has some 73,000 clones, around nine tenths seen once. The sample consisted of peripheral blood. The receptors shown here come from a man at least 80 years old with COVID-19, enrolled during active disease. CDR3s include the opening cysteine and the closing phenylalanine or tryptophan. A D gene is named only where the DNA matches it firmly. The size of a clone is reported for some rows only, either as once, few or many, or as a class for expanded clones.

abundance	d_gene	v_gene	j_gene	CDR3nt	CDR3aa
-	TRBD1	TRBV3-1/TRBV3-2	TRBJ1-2	TGTGCCAGCAGCCCTTCTCACAGGGGTGAGGGGGGCTACACCTTC	CASSPSHRGEGGYTF
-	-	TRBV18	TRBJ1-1	TGTGCCAGCTCACCAAACGGTATGAACACTGAAGCTTTCTTT	CASSPNGMNTEAFF
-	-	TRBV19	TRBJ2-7	TGTGCCAGTAGTATATTACAGCCCTCCTACGAGCAGTACTTC	CASSILQPSYEQYF
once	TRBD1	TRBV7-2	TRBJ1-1	TGTGCCAGCAGCGCCCGACAGGGGAAGTCACGGGACACTGAAGCTTTCTTT	CASSARQGKSRDTEAFF
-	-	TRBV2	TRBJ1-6	TGTGCCAGCAGTGAAGCTATGCAAGGCGGTTCACCCCTCCACTTT	CASSEAMQGGSPLHF
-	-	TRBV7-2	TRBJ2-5	TGTGCCAGCAGCTTATCTAGAAATCAAGAGACCCAGTACTTC	CASSLSRNQETQYF
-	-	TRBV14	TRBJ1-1	TGTGCCAGCAGCCAAGATTGGAGAACAGGGGAAGCTTTCTTT	CASSQDWRTGEAFF
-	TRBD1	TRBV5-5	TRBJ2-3	TGTGCCAGCAGTGGGACAGGGGGAGCAGATACGCAGTATTTT	CASSGTGGADTQYF
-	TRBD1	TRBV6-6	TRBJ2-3	TGTGCCAGCAGTTCCGGACAGGGCACAGATACGCAGTATTTT	CASSSGQGTDTQYF
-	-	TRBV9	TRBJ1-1	TGTGCCAGCAGCTCTCGGACTGAGAACACTGAAGCTTTCTTT	CASSSRTENTEAFF
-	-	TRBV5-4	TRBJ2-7	TGTGCCAGCAGCTTGGATATCCGCGAGCAGTACTTC	CASSLDIREQYF
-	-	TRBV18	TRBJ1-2	TGTGCCAGCTCGGGGCGAGCCGGCGGGGAAGGCTACACCTTC	CASSGRAGGEGYTF
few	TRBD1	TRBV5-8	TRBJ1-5	TGTGCCAGCAGCCCTCAGTCCGGAGGGGGCGTTTGGCAGCCCCAGCATTTT	CASSPQSGGGVWQPQHF
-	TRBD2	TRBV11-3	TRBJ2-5	TGTGCCAGCAGCTTAGGGGCGGGGGGCCTGGAGACCCAGTACTTC	CASSLGAGGLETQYF
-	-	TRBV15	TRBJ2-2	TGTGCCACCAGCAGAGCCGGGGAGAGGGACACCGGGGAGCTGTTTTTT	CATSRAGERDTGELFF
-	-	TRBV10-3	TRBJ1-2	TGTGCCATCAGGCGGGCCCCAGAAAACTATGGCTACACCTTC	CAIRRAPENYGYTF
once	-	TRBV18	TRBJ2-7	TGTGCCAGCTCACTCGGACAGGGCGGGGGCTACGAGCAGTACTTC	CASSLGQGGGYEQYF
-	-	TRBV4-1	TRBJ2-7	TGCGCCAGCAGCCAGATTAACAGGGACACGGAATACGAGCAGTACTTC	CASSQINRDTEYEQYF
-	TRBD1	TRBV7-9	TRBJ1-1	TGTGCCAGCAGATCCTCATGGGTCACAGGGGGGACTGAAGCTTTCTTT	CASRSSWVTGGTEAFF
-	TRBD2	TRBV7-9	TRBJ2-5	TGTGCCAGCAGCTTAGGGACTAGTAGGTTGACCCAGTACTTC	CASSLGTSRLTQYF
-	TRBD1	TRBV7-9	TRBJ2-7	TGTGCCAGCAGCCCGGGACAGGGGGCAAGGGAGCAGTACTTC	CASSPGQGAREQYF
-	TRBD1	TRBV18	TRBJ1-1	TGTGCCAGCACAACAAGTACGGACAGGAAGAACACTGAAGCTTTCTTT	CASTTSTDRKNTEAFF
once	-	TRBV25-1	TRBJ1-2	TGTGCCAGCAGTGCGGGGCGGGAGGGCTACACCTTC	CASSAGREGYTF
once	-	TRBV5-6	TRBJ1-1	TGTGCCAGCAGCCCCCGGAGGACAGCGTGGAACACTGAAGCTTTCTTT	CASSPRRTAWNTEAFF
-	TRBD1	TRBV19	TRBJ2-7	TGTGCCAGTAGTCCCACAGGGGTCTACGAGCAGTACTTC	CASSPTGVYEQYF
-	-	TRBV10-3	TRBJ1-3	TGTGCCATCAGGGCGACAGGAGACTCTGGAAACACCATATATTTT	CAIRATGDSGNTIYF
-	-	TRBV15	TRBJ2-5	TGTGCCACCAGCAGAGCGTTAGAAGAGACCCAGTACTTC	CATSRALEETQYF
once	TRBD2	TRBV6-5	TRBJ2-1	TGTGCCAGCAGTTCACTAGCGGGGGGTTCTGGTGAGCAGTTCTTC	CASSSLAGGSGEQFF
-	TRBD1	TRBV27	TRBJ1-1	TGTGCCAGCAGTCTCCTGGGTGTGGATTGGAGGGACAGGGGGCCCACTGAAGCTTTCTTT	CASSLLGVDWRDRGPTEAFF
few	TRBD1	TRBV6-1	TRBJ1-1	TGTGCCAGCAGTGAGACGGACAGGGACGGTGGAGCTTTCTTT	CASSETDRDGGAFF
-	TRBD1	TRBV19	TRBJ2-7	TGTGCCAGTAGGAGGACAGGCGGAGCCTACGAGCAGTACTTC	CASRRTGGAYEQYF
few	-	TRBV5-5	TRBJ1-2	TGTGCCAGCAGCCCCTCGGGAGGGGATCATGGCTACACCTTC	CASSPSGGDHGYTF
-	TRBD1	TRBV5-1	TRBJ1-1	TGCGCCAGTGCGGGACAGGGGAGCCTGGGGCGCACTGAAGCTTTCTTT	CASAGQGSLGRTEAFF
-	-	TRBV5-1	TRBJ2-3	TGCGCCAGCAGCTTGGCCGCAGATACGCAGTATTTT	CASSLAADTQYF
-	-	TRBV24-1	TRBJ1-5	TGTGCCACCAGTTCGGGGACATTTTGGCCCCAGCATTTT	CATSSGTFWPQHF
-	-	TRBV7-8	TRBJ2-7	TGTGCCAGCAGCTTAGGAACAGGTTCCTCCTACGAGCAGTACTTC	CASSLGTGSSYEQYF
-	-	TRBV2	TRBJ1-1	TGTGCCAGCAGTGACAGGGGAGATACTGAAGCTTTCTTT	CASSDRGDTEAFF
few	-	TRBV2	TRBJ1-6	TGTGCCAGCAACTCCATCGGTCCCTTCGGAGCACCCCTCCACTTT	CASNSIGPFGAPLHF
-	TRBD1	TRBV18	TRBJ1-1	TGTGCCAGCTCGCGTGGGACAGGGTTTGAAGCTTTCTTT	CASSRGTGFEAFF
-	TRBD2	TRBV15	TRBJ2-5	TGTGCCACCAGCTTCTACCACGGACTAGCGGGGGGACAAGAGACCCAGTACTTC	CATSFYHGLAGGQETQYF
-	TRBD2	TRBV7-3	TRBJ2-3	TGTGCCAGCAGCGCTAGCGGGCCGGGGGATACGCAGTATTTT	CASSASGPGDTQYF
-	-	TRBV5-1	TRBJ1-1	TGCGCCAGCAGCTTGGACAGTCCCCCGAACACTGAAGCTTTCTTT	CASSLDSPPNTEAFF
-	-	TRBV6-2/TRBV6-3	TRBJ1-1	TGTGCCAGCAGTCTTAGTTATGACACTGAAGCTTTCTTT	CASSLSYDTEAFF
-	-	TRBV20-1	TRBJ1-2	TGCAGTGCCCAGGGCTATGGCTACACCTTC	CSAQGYGYTF
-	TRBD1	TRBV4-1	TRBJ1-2	TGCGCCAGCAGCCAAGATGCAGGGGGCGCGGGCGGCTACACCTTC	CASSQDAGGAGGYTF
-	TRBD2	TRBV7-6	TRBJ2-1	TGTGCCAGCAGCCCGAGGACTAGCGGGGTCTCCTACAATGAGCAGTTCTTC	CASSPRTSGVSYNEQFF
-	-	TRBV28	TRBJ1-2	TGTGCCAGCAGTTTAAGGAGGGCTGTGAGCTTC	CASSLRRAVSF